The 3 T cell receptor beta chains given below trace back to one sample, sequenced in a study of T cells in Graves' hyperthyroidism and ophthalmopathy. RNA transcripts yielded amplified TCR beta CDR3 regions. In the first-round RT-PCR of the TCR CDR3, the HTBI primer set was used. TCRdb reprocessed the multiplex PCR reads via MiXCR and lists one record per CDR3 protein. The sample consists of around 490,000 distinct CDR3 sequences, less than 20% of them appearing once. Sequenced: blood. Every receptor here comes from a middle-aged man with Graves' ophthalmopathy.

The chain carries TRBV30 and TRBJ2-3; D perhaps matches TRBD1 (5 bases). This CDR3 has 14 residues. V was clipped by 2 bases and J by 6 bases, with 15 bases between them. Per germline, CDR1 GTSNPN and CDR2 SVGIG (reference sequence). The CDR3 loop is CAWSKGAPADTQYF. As DNA, the CDR3 is TGTGCCTGGAGTAAAGGGGCTCCGGCGGATACGCAGTATTTT.

This clonotype was recorded a few times. V is TRBV6-2 or TRBV6-3 and J is TRBJ1-5, with 7 nucleotides matching TRBD1. The CDR3 sequence is 13 residues long. Trimming at V came to 5 bases and at J to 6 bases, leaving 4 bases not matched to a gene. The germline V gene encodes CDR1 MNHEY and CDR2 SVGEGT. The CDR3 coding sequence is TGTGCCAGCAGTGCAGGGGGTTTTCAGCCCCAGCATTTT. Its translation is CASSAGGFQPQHF.

Only one count was recorded for this clonotype. The rearrangement joins TRBV18 to TRBJ2-3; TRBD1 agrees at 7 bases. Germline CDR1 reads KGHSH; CDR2 reads LQKENI. The CDR3 loop spans 17 amino acids. V lost 4 bases to trimming and J lost 4 bases; unmatched junction nucleotides: 14. The CDR3 region has the DNA TGTGCCAGCTCACTCCCAGAGGGGGCTTACATCGCAGATACGCAGTATTTT. Translating it yields CASSLPEGAYIADTQYF.